These 4 T cell receptor beta chains were sequenced from one sample in a study of T cell responses to AZD1222 COVID-19 vaccine. Clones were sequenced by immunoSEQ multiplex PCR, and TCRdb holds only the in-frame ones, with some missing. The table records approximately 140,000 clones, 75% to 95% of them present only once. This material consisted of peripheral blood, taken 28 days after the second AZD1222 dose. These receptors all stem from an adult who received the AZD1222 COVID-19 vaccine.

J is TRBJ1-2 and V is TRBV7-9; no reliable D call. The CDR3 length is 15 residues. The germline V gene encodes CDR1 SEHNR and CDR2 FQNEAQ (reference sequence). V was clipped by 5 bases and J by 4 bases, with 17 bases between them. Here the CDR3 DNA reads TGTGCCAGCAGCCCACAAGGGAGGTCGAGCTATGGCTACACCTTC. It translates to CASSPQGRSSYGYTF.

The chain carries TRBV2 and TRBJ2-1; the match to TRBD2 covers 7 bases. V shed 7 bases and J 3 bases; nucleotides not matched to a gene: 9. This CDR3 is 15 amino acids long. Germline V gene data show CDR1 as SNHLY and CDR2 as FYNNEI. The DNA of the CDR3 is TGTGCCAGCATTACCCTAGCGGCCTACTACAATGAGCAGTTCTTC. Its translation is CASITLAAYYNEQFF.

The rearrangement joins TRBV5-1 to TRBJ1-1; D gene uncertain. Trimming removed 0 bases from V and 1 base from J, with 10 bases in between. The CDR3 has 15 amino acids. Germline V gene data show CDR1 as SGHRS and CDR2 as YFSETQ. The CDR3 region has the DNA TGCGCCAGCAGCTTGGAAGTCTTGGGGAACACTGAAGCTTTCTTT. Protein sequence: CASSLEVLGNTEAFF.

This rearrangement joins TRBV11-3 to TRBJ1-3, with a weak D call TRBD1 (5 bases). V was cut by 5 bases and J by 3 bases, with 11 bases left in between. Germline lookup yields CDR1 SGHNT and CDR2 YENEEA. The CDR3 length is 14 residues. The CDR3 reads CASSPGTDGNTIYF. CDR3 sequence (DNA): TGTGCCAGCAGCCCAGGGACCGATGGAAACACCATATATTTT.